This TCR beta chain was retrieved from a study of T cells in Graves' hyperthyroidism and ophthalmopathy. General observations from the study: Ophthalmopathy stood apart from stable hyperthyroidism in a 13 V-J model. Progression to ophthalmopathy was predicted a median of 6.5 months early. Blood also held most thyroid clonotypes expanded beyond 0.001.

This clonotype was found once. Its specificity is not known. This CDR3 is built from 16 residues. Germline CDR1 and CDR2: SGHAT and FQDESV (reference sequence). It was RNA transcripts that yielded the amplified TCR beta CDR3 regions. During a first-round RT-PCR of the TCR CDR3, the HTBI primer set was used. TCRdb reanalysed the multiplex PCR reads using MiXCR and keeps one entry per CDR3 protein. Of just over 550,000 distinct CDR3 sequences in the sample, about half were seen once. Diagnoses were made from clinical symptoms, serum measures (thyroxine and TRAb), thyroid ultrasound and orbital computed tomography.

The receptor's source is a woman in her late teens or twenties with Graves' hyperthyroidism. V is TRBV11-1 and J is TRBJ2-5, with 7 bases aligning to TRBD2. The tail of the sequence fits TRBJ2-7 better, so the J call may be wrong. Sequences were obtained from peripheral blood or thyroid tissue (not recorded which). The CDR3 region has the DNA TGTGCCAGCAGCTTAGTGCGCACTAGCGATAACTACGAGCAGTACTTC. This gives the protein CASSLVRTSDNYEQYF.